The rows below give T cell receptor beta chains drawn from one sample of a study of CD8 T cells in ankylosing spondylitis. MiXCR was run by TCRdb on the 5' RACE reads, yielding one entry per CDR3 protein. Among 470,000 or so distinct CDR3 sequences listed, about 25% were seen once. The sequenced sample was blood, either unsorted or a sorted T cell fraction (not recorded which). Receptors originate from a male donor with ankylosing spondylitis. CDR3s include the opening cysteine and the closing phenylalanine or tryptophan. D genes are given only for firm matches. Clone sizes are given selectively: once, few, many, or a class where the clone is expanded.

v_gene: TRBV2
abundance: few
j_gene: TRBJ2-5
d_gene: TRBD1
CDR3aa: CASSPGQGLTQYF
CDR3nt: TGTGCCAGCAGCCCCGGACAGGGTTTGACCCAGTACTTC

v_gene: TRBV12-3/TRBV12-4
abundance: .
j_gene: TRBJ2-5
d_gene: TRBD2
CDR3aa: CASSGGLADYQETQYF
CDR3nt: TGTGCCAGCAGTGGGGGACTAGCGGACTACCAAGAGACCCAGTACTTC

v_gene: TRBV7-2
abundance: .
j_gene: TRBJ1-1
d_gene: .
CDR3aa: CASSLGLGYGSTEAFF
CDR3nt: TGTGCCAGCAGCTTAGGATTAGGTTACGGGTCAACTGAAGCTTTCTTT

v_gene: TRBV2
abundance: .
j_gene: TRBJ1-2
d_gene: .
CDR3aa: CASSERTGGYTF
CDR3nt: TGTGCCAGCAGTGAAAGGACTGGGGGCTACACCTTC

v_gene: TRBV11-2
abundance: few
j_gene: TRBJ2-4
d_gene: TRBD2
CDR3aa: CASSLGGGAKNIQYF
CDR3nt: TGTGCCAGCAGCTTAGGGGGGGGAGCCAAAAACATTCAGTACTTC

v_gene: TRBV10-3
abundance: few
j_gene: TRBJ2-5
d_gene: .
CDR3aa: CAISPGLRETQYF
CDR3nt: TGTGCCATCAGCCCGGGGCTAAGAGAGACCCAGTACTTC

v_gene: TRBV6-2/TRBV6-3
abundance: few
j_gene: TRBJ1-1
d_gene: TRBD1
CDR3aa: CASSSRQGYYTEAFF
CDR3nt: TGTGCCAGCAGTTCGAGACAGGGGTATTACACTGAAGCTTTCTTT

v_gene: TRBV20-1
abundance: .
j_gene: TRBJ1-1
d_gene: .
CDR3aa: CSARDPGWGTEAFF
CDR3nt: TGCAGTGCTAGAGATCCGGGCTGGGGCACTGAAGCTTTCTTT

v_gene: TRBV4-2
abundance: .
j_gene: TRBJ2-2
d_gene: TRBD2
CDR3aa: CASSHLRGLAGSRNTGELFF
CDR3nt: TGTGCCAGCAGCCATCTCAGAGGACTAGCGGGATCCCGGAACACCGGGGAGCTGTTTTTT

v_gene: TRBV27
abundance: .
j_gene: TRBJ2-7
d_gene: TRBD2
CDR3aa: CASRLGGGPSYEQYF
CDR3nt: TGTGCCAGCAGATTGGGGGGAGGGCCCTCCTACGAGCAGTACTTC

v_gene: TRBV20-1
abundance: .
j_gene: TRBJ2-3
d_gene: TRBD2
CDR3aa: CSARDDPSGRDTQYF
CDR3nt: TGCAGTGCTAGAGATGACCCTAGCGGGAGGGATACGCAGTATTTT

v_gene: TRBV18
abundance: .
j_gene: TRBJ2-7
d_gene: .
CDR3aa: CASSPPKGPYEQYF
CDR3nt: TGTGCCAGCTCACCACCGAAGGGACCCTACGAGCAGTACTTC

v_gene: TRBV2
abundance: .
j_gene: TRBJ2-1
d_gene: .
CDR3aa: CASSPLGDSYNEQFF
CDR3nt: TGTGCCAGCAGCCCCCTAGGTGATTCCTACAATGAGCAGTTCTTC

v_gene: TRBV5-1
abundance: many
j_gene: TRBJ1-5
d_gene: .
CDR3aa: CASSLASTNQPQHF
CDR3nt: TGCGCCAGCAGCTTGGCCAGCACCAATCAGCCCCAGCATTTT

v_gene: TRBV5-1
abundance: .
j_gene: TRBJ2-3
d_gene: .
CDR3aa: CASSFTEPPPDTQYF
CDR3nt: TGCGCCAGCAGCTTTACGGAACCCCCCCCAGATACGCAGTATTTT

v_gene: TRBV5-1
abundance: .
j_gene: TRBJ2-2
d_gene: TRBD2
CDR3aa: CASSLGLLADNTGELFF
CDR3nt: TGCGCCAGCAGCTTGGGCTTACTAGCGGATAACACCGGGGAGCTGTTTTTT

v_gene: TRBV7-9
abundance: many
j_gene: TRBJ2-3
d_gene: .
CDR3aa: CASSPSGTDTQYF
CDR3nt: TGTGCCAGCAGCCCTAGCGGCACAGATACGCAGTATTTT

v_gene: TRBV7-2
abundance: .
j_gene: TRBJ2-3
d_gene: .
CDR3aa: CASNPAGFPDTQYF
CDR3nt: TGTGCCAGCAACCCCGCCGGGTTCCCAGATACGCAGTATTTT

v_gene: TRBV16
abundance: .
j_gene: TRBJ2-5
d_gene: .
CDR3aa: CASSHRALGETQYF
CDR3nt: TGTGCCAGCAGCCACAGGGCCTTGGGAGAGACCCAGTACTTC

v_gene: TRBV21-1
abundance: .
j_gene: TRBJ2-1
d_gene: .
CDR3aa: CASSKWAYNEQFF
CDR3nt: TGTGCCAGCAGCAAATGGGCCTACAATGAGCAGTTCTTC

v_gene: TRBV5-1
abundance: .
j_gene: TRBJ1-2
d_gene: TRBD1
CDR3aa: CASSTDRASGYTF
CDR3nt: TGCGCCAGCAGCACGGACAGGGCGAGCGGCTACACCTTC